What follows are 26 T cell receptor beta chains derived from one specimen sequenced in a study of T cells in Graves' hyperthyroidism and ophthalmopathy. Regions amplified from RNA transcripts were the TCR beta CDR3 regions. RT-PCR in the first round (using the HTBI primer set) targeted the TCR CDR3. TCRdb reprocessed the multiplex PCR reads with MiXCR, giving one entry per CDR3 protein. The sample records hundreds of thousands of distinct CDR3 sequences, roughly 40% being singletons. Material for sequencing was blood. The receptors were gathered from a man younger than 35 with Graves' hyperthyroidism.

This clonotype was seen repeatedly, ten times or more. The rearrangement links TRBV7-2 to TRBJ1-2, with TRBD1 matching 7 bases. The ends lost 5 bases at V and 8 bases at J; junction bases unmatched: 11. Germline lookup yields CDR1 SGHTA and CDR2 FQGNSA. CDR3 length: 14 residues. The CDR3 nucleotides are TGTGCCAGCAGCGAAGTATCGAGGGGGCTAGGCTACACCTTC. Translation gives CASSEVSRGLGYTF.

This clonotype showed up just a few times. The rearrangement joins TRBV12-3 or TRBV12-4 to TRBJ1-4; no definite D call. There are 14 residues in the CDR3. The V end lost 2 bases, the J end lost 6 bases, and 10 bases lay between the germline ends. The CDR3 sequence is CASSLTRSDEKLFF. The CDR3 DNA reads as TGTGCCAGCAGTTTAACTAGGAGCGATGAAAAACTGTTTTTT.

At least ten counts were recorded for this clonotype. V usage is TRBV2 and J usage is TRBJ1-1; TRBD1 might be the D (6 bases). V lost 6 bases and J lost 1, with 12 bases in between. Germline CDR1 is SNHLY and CDR2 is FYNNEI. The CDR3 runs to 14 residues. The CDR3 here is CASSETGRNTEAFF. The CDR3 bases are TGTGCCAGCAGCGAGACAGGACGGAACACTGAAGCTTTCTTT.

The rearrangement links TRBV4-1 to TRBJ2-5; 7 bases map to TRBD2. This CDR3 spans 17 amino acids. Trimming at V came to 4 bases and at J to 2 bases, leaving 13 bases not matched to a gene. Germline V gene lookup returns CDR1 MGHRA and CDR2 YSYEKL. This chain's CDR3 is CASSPSLLLAMQETQYF. CDR3 nucleotides: TGCGCCAGCAGCCCCTCCCTCCTACTAGCGATGCAAGAGACCCAGTACTTC.

CDR3 coding DNA: TGTGCCAGCAGCTCCCCGGCGGACGGGGCCCAAGAGACCCAGTACTTC. Amino acids: CASSSPADGAQETQYF. This sequence joins TRBV7-3 and TRBJ2-5; D tentatively fits TRBD1 or TRBD2 (5 bases each). The germline V and J ends were trimmed by 4 bases and 1 base, with 16 bases remaining between them. CDR1 SGHTA and CDR2 FQGTGA come from the germline V gene. The CDR3 is 16 residues long.

To note about this clonotype: Germline and junction disagree at one end, which may indicate a read error. CDR3 residues: CVSSSGQGGGEQYF. DNA of the CDR3: TGTGTCAGCAGTTCGGGACAGGGAGGGGGAGAGCAGTACTTC. This chain connects TRBV7-9 to TRBJ2-7, with 9 bases matching TRBD1. The CDR3 is 14 residues long. Looked up from germline, CDR1 is SEHNR and CDR2 is FQNEAQ (reference sequence).

The V call is TRBV2, the J call TRBJ1-6; tentative D call: TRBD1 (6 bases). The CDR3 totals 16 residues. Germline-derived CDR1 and CDR2 are SNHLY and FYNNEI. The V end was cut by 5 bases, the J end by 5 bases, with 16 bases between. The CDR3 nucleotides read TGTGCCAGCAGTCCCAGGGGAGTAATGGATAATTCACCCCTCCACTTT. It is translated as CASSPRGVMDNSPLHF.

About this clonotype: This clone may be a read error of a much larger clone one base away. The J gene is TRBJ2-7, the V gene TRBV2; tentative D call: TRBD2 (5 bases). The DNA end is more similar to TRBJ2-5, so the J call may be wrong. The CDR3 contains 12 residues. Germline V gene lookup returns CDR1 SNHLY and CDR2 FYNNEI. Here the CDR3 reads CASSRERETQYF. CDR3 in DNA: TGTGCCAGCAGCCGGGAACGGGAGACCCAGTACTTC.

This chain uses TRBV4-2 with TRBJ2-5, with TRBD2 matching over 7 bases. CDR3 length: 15 amino acids. Germline assignment: CDR1 LGHNA and CDR2 YNFKEQ. V lost 0 bases to trimming and J lost 2 bases; unmatched junction nucleotides: 3. The CDR3 coding sequence is TGTGCCAGCAGCCAAGAAGCTAGCGGTCAAGAGACCCAGTACTTC. Translating it yields CASSQEASGQETQYF.

This chain links TRBV6-5 with TRBJ1-4, with 8 nucleotides matching TRBD1. CDR1 and CDR2 from the germline V gene are MNHEY and SVGAGI. V lost 6 bases to trimming and J lost 5 bases; unmatched junction nucleotides: 8. The CDR3 totals 15 residues. The CDR3 here is CASSRTGGGNEKLFF. CDR3 coding DNA: TGTGCCAGCAGCCGAACAGGGGGGGGAAATGAAAAACTGTTTTTT.

This clonotype was seen many times. The J gene is TRBJ1-6, the V gene TRBV7-2; TRBD1 aligns across 8 bases. The trim removed 4 bases at V and 6 bases at J, leaving 2 bases unmatched. The CDR3 has 14 amino acids. Looked up from germline, CDR1 is SGHTA and CDR2 is FQGNSA. CDR3 sequence: CASSWGQANSPLHF. DNA for the CDR3: TGTGCCAGCAGCTGGGGACAGGCTAATTCACCCCTCCACTTT.

The V gene is TRBV29-1, the J gene TRBJ1-4; 10 bases fit TRBD1. The CDR3 loop spans 13 amino acids. Germline V gene lookup returns CDR1 SQVTM and CDR2 ANQGSEA. J was trimmed by 7 bases and V by 6 bases; bases with no gene match: 5. The CDR3 here is CSVGGQGGEKLFF. The CDR3 DNA reads as TGCAGCGTGGGTGGACAGGGGGGTGAAAAACTGTTTTTT.

This clonotype came up a few times. The chain uses TRBV7-2 and TRBJ2-7, with 7 bases identical to TRBD1. The germline V gene encodes CDR1 SGHTA and CDR2 FQGNSA. The CDR3 is made up of 11 amino acids. The V segment lost 5 bases and the J segment 7 bases; nucleotides outside the gene matches: 2. The CDR3 DNA reads TGTGCCAGCAGCCAGACAGGGGAGCAGTACTTC. This encodes CASSQTGEQYF.

The sample holds many counts of this clonotype. The V and J genes are TRBV10-3 and TRBJ1-4, with D possibly being TRBD1 (5 bases). This CDR3 is 12 amino acids long. V lost 4 bases, J lost 5 bases, and 5 bases lay in between. CDR1 is ENHRY, CDR2 SYGVKD, per germline. This CDR3 reads CAISGTNEKLFF. In DNA form, the CDR3 reads TGTGCCATCAGTGGGACAAATGAAAAACTGTTTTTT.

The V and J genes are TRBV29-1 and TRBJ1-2; TRBD1 might be the D (5 bases). Trimming took off 4 bases at V and 4 bases at J, with 19 bases between the two ends. CDR3 size: 15 residues. Germline V CDR1 and CDR2: SQVTM, ANQGSEA. CDR3 region: CSVGPGTNGGYGYTF. The DNA of the CDR3 is TGCAGCGTTGGCCCCGGGACGAATGGGGGCTATGGCTACACCTTC.

This clonotype was seen a handful of times. The chain has TRBV20-1 and TRBJ1-2; D is perhaps TRBD1 (5 bases). Germline values: CDR1 DFQATT, CDR2 SNEGSKA (reference sequence). V was shortened by 1 base and J by 5 bases, with 17 bases between the two germline ends. The CDR3 runs to 15 residues. The DNA for the CDR3 is TGCAGTGCTAGAGGCGGAGGCAGGGTTCAATATGGCTACACCTTC. Its translation is CSARGGGRVQYGYTF.

This clonotype was seen many times. V is TRBV9 and J is TRBJ1-1; the D is unclear. V dropped 0 bases and J dropped 8 bases, with 8 bases sitting between them. Germline values: CDR1 SGDLS, CDR2 YYNGEE. The CDR3 loop spans 12 amino acids. The CDR3 DNA reads TGTGCCAGCAGCGTAGGAGGTCAGGAAGCTTTCTTT. Amino acids: CASSVGGQEAFF.

This chain uses TRBV11-1 with TRBJ2-5; the match to TRBD1 covers 8 bases. The CDR3 has 16 amino acids. The germline V gene encodes CDR1 SGHAT and CDR2 FQDESV (reference sequence). The V gene end was trimmed by 1 base and the J gene end by 5 bases; junction bases not matched to a gene: 9. DNA for the CDR3: TGTGCCAGCAGCTTAGTGCAGGGGGCCACGGACGAGACCCAGTACTTC. This codes for CASSLVQGATDETQYF.

This clonotype was recorded a few times. This chain connects TRBV7-2 to TRBJ1-1; 9 bases fit TRBD1. With V trimmed by 3 bases and J by 0 bases, 8 bases remained unmatched. The V gene's germline CDR1 is SGHTA and CDR2 FQGNSA. This CDR3 comprises 17 residues. This chain's CDR3 is CASSLRYRGRMNTEAFF. The CDR3 DNA reads as TGTGCCAGCAGCTTGCGTTACAGGGGGCGAATGAACACTGAAGCTTTCTTT.

On this clonotype: A much bigger clone sits one base away, suggesting this may be a read error. This chain links TRBV7-2 with TRBJ1-3, with no clear D. CDR3 length equals 14 residues. Germline V gene lookup returns CDR1 SGHTA and CDR2 FQGNSA. Trimming took 4 bases from V and 2 from J, leaving 9 bases between them. The CDR3, as DNA: TGTGCCAGCAGCTCCGACAACACTGGAAACACCATATATTTT. Its translation: CASSSDNTGNTIYF.

This clonotype was seen repeatedly, ten times or more. The chain employs TRBV19 and TRBJ2-5; the match to TRBD2 covers 11 bases. V lost 4 bases, J lost 4 bases, and 8 bases stayed unmatched. Germline CDR1 and CDR2: LNHDA and SQIVND (reference sequence). CDR3 length: 16 residues. The CDR3 nucleotides read TGTGCCAGTAGTACCGCCGGGCTAGCGGGAGGAGAGACCCAGTACTTC. Translation gives CASSTAGLAGGETQYF.

This clonotype was seen at least ten times. The chain recombines TRBV9 with TRBJ2-2; D gene ambiguous. V shed 6 bases and J shed 3 bases, with 12 bases lying between them. Germline values: CDR1 SGDLS, CDR2 YYNGEE. The CDR3 consists of 14 residues. CDR3 coding DNA: TGTGCCAGCAAGGGCTCTCTCTACACCGGGGAGCTGTTTTTT. Protein product: CASKGSLYTGELFF.

This chain links TRBV4-1 with TRBJ1-4; no clear D. Germline V gene data show CDR1 as MGHRA and CDR2 as YSYEKL. Trimming removed 6 bases at V and 8 bases at J, with 19 bases between. The length of the CDR3 is 15 residues. Here the CDR3 reads CASSPEWASSEKLFF. For the CDR3, the DNA is TGCGCCAGCAGTCCCGAATGGGCATCTTCGGAAAAACTGTTTTTT.

This clonotype was detected many times. The chain recombines TRBV7-8 with TRBJ2-7; D is uncertain. Germline-derived CDR1 and CDR2 are SGHVS and FQNEAQ. Trimming cost V 1 base and J 4 bases, with 11 bases left between them. The CDR3 is 14 residues long. The CDR3 protein is CASSLGLTLYEQYF. DNA of the CDR3: TGTGCCAGCAGCTTAGGTTTGACGCTTTACGAGCAGTACTTC.

In this sample, this clonotype turned up once. The chain recombines TRBV10-3 with TRBJ1-1, with a weak D call TRBD1 (5 bases). The ends were cut back, 10 bases at V and 2 bases at J, with 14 bases in the middle. This CDR3 is 13 amino acids long. The germline CDR1 and CDR2 sequences are ENHRY and SYGVKD. The CDR3 DNA reads as TGTGCCACGAACCCCCAGGGCAACACTGAAGCTTTCTTT. Amino acids: CATNPQGNTEAFF.

This clonotype was observed at least ten times. The V gene is TRBV29-1, the J gene TRBJ1-2; 8 positions agree with TRBD1. The ends lost 0 bases at V and 4 bases at J; junction bases unmatched: 10. CDR3 length: 16 amino acids. Germline values: CDR1 SQVTM, CDR2 ANQGSEA. The CDR3 nucleotides read TGCAGCGTTGAAGATCCCCCCGGACAGGGCAGCTATGGCTACACCTTC. This translates into CSVEDPPGQGSYGYTF.